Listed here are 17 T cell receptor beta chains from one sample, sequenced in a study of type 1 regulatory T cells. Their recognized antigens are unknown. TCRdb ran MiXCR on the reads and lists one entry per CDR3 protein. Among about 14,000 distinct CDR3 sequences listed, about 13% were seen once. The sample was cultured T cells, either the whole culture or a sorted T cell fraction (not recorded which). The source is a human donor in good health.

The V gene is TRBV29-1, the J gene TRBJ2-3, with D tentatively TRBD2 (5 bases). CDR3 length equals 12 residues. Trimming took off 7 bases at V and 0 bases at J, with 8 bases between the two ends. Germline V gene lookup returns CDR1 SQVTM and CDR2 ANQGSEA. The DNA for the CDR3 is TGCAGCGGGCGGACTAGCACAGATACGCAGTATTTT. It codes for CSGRTSTDTQYF.

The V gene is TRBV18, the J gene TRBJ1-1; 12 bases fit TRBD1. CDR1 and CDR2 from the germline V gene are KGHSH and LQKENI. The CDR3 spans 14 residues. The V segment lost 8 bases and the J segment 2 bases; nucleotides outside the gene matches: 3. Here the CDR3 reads CASTGTGGNTEAFF. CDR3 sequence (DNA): TGTGCCAGCACCGGGACAGGGGGCAACACTGAAGCTTTCTTT.

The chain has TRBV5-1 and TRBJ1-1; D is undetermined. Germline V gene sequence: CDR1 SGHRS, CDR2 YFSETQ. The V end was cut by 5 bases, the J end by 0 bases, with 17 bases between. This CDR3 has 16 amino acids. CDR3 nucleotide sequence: TGCGCCAGCAGAGCGGGGAGAGGGATTATGAACACTGAAGCTTTCTTT. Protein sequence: CASRAGRGIMNTEAFF.

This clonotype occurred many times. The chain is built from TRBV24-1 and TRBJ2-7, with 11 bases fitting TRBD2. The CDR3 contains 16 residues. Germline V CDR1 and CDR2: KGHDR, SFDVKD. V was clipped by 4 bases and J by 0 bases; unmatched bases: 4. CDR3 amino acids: CATSDSSGRASYEQYF. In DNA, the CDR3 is TGTGCCACCAGTGACAGTAGCGGGAGGGCCTCCTACGAGCAGTACTTC.

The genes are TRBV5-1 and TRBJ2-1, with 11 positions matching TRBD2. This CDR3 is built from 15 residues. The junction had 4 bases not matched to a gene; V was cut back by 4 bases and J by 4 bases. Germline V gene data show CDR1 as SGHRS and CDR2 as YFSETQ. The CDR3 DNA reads TGCGCCAGCAGCCTGACTAGCGGGGAGTACAATGAGCAGTTCTTC. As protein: CASSLTSGEYNEQFF.

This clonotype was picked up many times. CDR3 residues: CASSLKTGGNEKLFF. In DNA form, the CDR3 reads TGTGCCAGCAGCTTAAAGACAGGGGGCAATGAAAAACTGTTTTTT. V and J are TRBV7-9 and TRBJ1-4; 10 bases are a match to TRBD1. V shed 2 bases, J shed 5 bases, and the junction held 2 bases outside the gene matches. This CDR3 region has 15 residues. Germline lookup yields CDR1 SEHNR and CDR2 FQNEAQ (reference sequence).

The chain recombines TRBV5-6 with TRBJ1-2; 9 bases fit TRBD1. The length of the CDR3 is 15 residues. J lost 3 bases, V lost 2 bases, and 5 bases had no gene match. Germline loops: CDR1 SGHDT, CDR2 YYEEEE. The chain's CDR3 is CASSFRDRDYYGYTF. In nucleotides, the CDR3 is TGTGCCAGCAGCTTCCGGGACAGGGACTACTATGGCTACACCTTC.

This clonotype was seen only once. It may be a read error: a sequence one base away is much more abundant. The CDR3 region is CASRGTSPSEQYF. CDR3 sequence (DNA): TGCGCCAGCAGAGGGACTTCGCCGTCCGAGCAGTACTTC. J is TRBJ2-7 and V is TRBV5-1, with D maybe TRBD2 (6 bases). The V end was cut by 5 bases, the J end by 6 bases, with 15 bases between. Germline CDR1 is SGHRS and CDR2 is YFSETQ. The CDR3 runs to 13 residues.

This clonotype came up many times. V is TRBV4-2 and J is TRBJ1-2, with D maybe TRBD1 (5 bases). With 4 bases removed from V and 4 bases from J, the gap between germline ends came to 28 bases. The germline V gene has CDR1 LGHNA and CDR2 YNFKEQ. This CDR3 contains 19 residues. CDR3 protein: CASSLENRGGMSFGYGYTF. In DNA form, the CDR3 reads TGTGCCAGCAGCCTAGAAAACCGCGGGGGAATGAGTTTTGGCTATGGCTACACCTTC.

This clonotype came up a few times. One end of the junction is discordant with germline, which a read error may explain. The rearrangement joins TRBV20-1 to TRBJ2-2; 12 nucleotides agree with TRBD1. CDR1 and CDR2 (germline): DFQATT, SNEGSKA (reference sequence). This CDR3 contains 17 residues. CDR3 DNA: TGCAGTGCTGGAGATCCCGGGACAGGGGGCGGCACCGGGGAGCTGTTTTTT. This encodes CSAGDPGTGGGTGELFF.

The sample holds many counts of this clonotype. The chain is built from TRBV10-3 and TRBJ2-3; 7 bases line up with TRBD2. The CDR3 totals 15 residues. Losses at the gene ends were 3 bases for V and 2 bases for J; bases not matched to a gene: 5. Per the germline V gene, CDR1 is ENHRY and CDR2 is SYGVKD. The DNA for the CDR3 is TGTGCCATCAGTGATCCTAGCGGTTCCACAGATACGCAGTATTTT. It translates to CAISDPSGSTDTQYF.

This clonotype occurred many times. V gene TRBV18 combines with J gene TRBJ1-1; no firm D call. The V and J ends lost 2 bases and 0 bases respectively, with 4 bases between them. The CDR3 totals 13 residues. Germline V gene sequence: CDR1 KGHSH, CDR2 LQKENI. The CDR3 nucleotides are TGTGCCAGCTCACCATCTGTGAACACTGAAGCTTTCTTT. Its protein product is CASSPSVNTEAFF.

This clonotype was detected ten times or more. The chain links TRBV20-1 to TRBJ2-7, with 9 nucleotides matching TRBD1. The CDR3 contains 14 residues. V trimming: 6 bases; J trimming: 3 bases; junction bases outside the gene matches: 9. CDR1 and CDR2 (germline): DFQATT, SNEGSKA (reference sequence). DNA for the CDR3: TGCAGTGCAGCTACAGGGGGCTCATACTACGAGCAGTACTTC. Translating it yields CSAATGGSYYEQYF.

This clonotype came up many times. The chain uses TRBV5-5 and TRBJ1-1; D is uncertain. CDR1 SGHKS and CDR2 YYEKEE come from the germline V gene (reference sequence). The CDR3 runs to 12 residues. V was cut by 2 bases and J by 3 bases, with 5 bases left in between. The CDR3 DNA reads TGTGCCAGCAGCTTTTCGCACACTGAAGCTTTCTTT. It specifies CASSFSHTEAFF.

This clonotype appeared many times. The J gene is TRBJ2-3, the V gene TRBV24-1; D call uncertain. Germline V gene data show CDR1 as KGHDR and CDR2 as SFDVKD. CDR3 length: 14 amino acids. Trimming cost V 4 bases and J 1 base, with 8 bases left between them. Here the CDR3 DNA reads TGTGCCACCAGTGACGACATGGGCACAGATACGCAGTATTTT. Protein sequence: CATSDDMGTDTQYF.

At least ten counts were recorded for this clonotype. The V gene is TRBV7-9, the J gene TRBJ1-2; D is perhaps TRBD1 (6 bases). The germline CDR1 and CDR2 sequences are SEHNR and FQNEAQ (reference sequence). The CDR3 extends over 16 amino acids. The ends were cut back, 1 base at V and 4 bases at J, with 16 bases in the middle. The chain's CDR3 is CASSLGGTLSSYGYTF. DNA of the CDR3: TGTGCCAGCAGCTTAGGGGGGACACTTTCCTCCTATGGCTACACCTTC.

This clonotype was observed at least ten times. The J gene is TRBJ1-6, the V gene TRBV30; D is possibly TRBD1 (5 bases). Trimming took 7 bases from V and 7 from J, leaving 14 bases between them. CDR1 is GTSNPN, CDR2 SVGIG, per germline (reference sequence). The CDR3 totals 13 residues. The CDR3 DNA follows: TGTGCCTCCACAGGTGCGCCGAATTCACCCCTCCACTTT. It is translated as CASTGAPNSPLHF.